These T cell receptor beta chains were read from a single sample in a study of blood T cell repertoires in COVID-19. The table came from immunoSEQ multiplex PCR; TCRdb's copy has only in-frame clones and leaves some out. Of 150,000 to 170,000 clones in the sample, around 83% were seen once. The specimen sequenced was peripheral blood. The receptors originated from a woman aged 55-75 years with COVID-19, enrolled during active disease. Each CDR3 is given with its conserved first and last residue. Fields, in order: D gene, J gene, clone size, V gene, CDR3 DNA, CDR3 protein. D genes are given only for firm matches. Clone size appears in some rows only: once, few, many, or a class for an expanded clone.

>NA|TRBJ1-3|NA|TRBV7-6
TGTGCCAGCAGCTTAGATGGGGGGGCAAACACCATATATTTT
CASSLDGGANTIYF
>NA|TRBJ2-3|NA|TRBV24-1
TGTGCCACCAGTGATTTAGCTAGCTCGGGTACAGATACGCAGTATTTT
CATSDLASSGTDTQYF
>TRBD1|TRBJ2-3|NA|TRBV6-1
TGTGCCAGCAGTGAAGTGGGTCACAGGGGAGATACGCAGTATTTT
CASSEVGHRGDTQYF
>TRBD1|TRBJ1-1|NA|TRBV27
TGTGCCAGCACGTTATTACAGGGGACTGAAGCTTTCTTT
CASTLLQGTEAFF
>NA|TRBJ1-1|NA|TRBV15
TGTGCCACCAGCAGAGCCCCAGGGGCTGAAGCTTTCTTT
CATSRAPGAEAFF
>NA|TRBJ1-5|NA|TRBV28
TGTGCCAGCCATACCGAAGGAGGGGGCAATCAGCCCCAGCATTTT
CASHTEGGGNQPQHF
>TRBD1|TRBJ2-1|few|TRBV7-2
TGTGCCAGCAGCTTGCGACAGGGGACCTACAATGAGCAGTTCTTC
CASSLRQGTYNEQFF
>NA|TRBJ1-6|NA|TRBV30
TGTGCCTGGAGTATCCCCCAGGGGTTGGATAATTCACCCCTCCACTTT
CAWSIPQGLDNSPLHF
>TRBD1|TRBJ1-5|NA|TRBV6-5
TGTGCCAGCAGTAAAACAGGGGAGCCCCAGCATTTT
CASSKTGEPQHF
>NA|TRBJ1-3|NA|TRBV2
TGTGCCAGCAGTGATGGGTTGTTAGCCCGCTCTGGAAACACCATATATTTT
CASSDGLLARSGNTIYF
>TRBD1|TRBJ1-2|NA|TRBV5-4
TGTGCCAGCAACTCCGACAGGGCTTCCTATGGCTACACCTTC
CASNSDRASYGYTF
>NA|TRBJ2-5|NA|TRBV12-3/TRBV12-4
TGTGCCAGCAGTCCAGATAAAAGAGAGACCCAGTACTTC
CASSPDKRETQYF
>NA|TRBJ1-1|NA|TRBV6-1
TGTGCCAGCAGTGAAATGGTTCCTGGGCAAGCTTTCTTT
CASSEMVPGQAFF
>NA|TRBJ1-1|NA|TRBV30
TGTGCCTGGAGCCGCGGGCAGCAAGAAGCTTTCTTT
CAWSRGQQEAFF
>TRBD1|TRBJ1-5|NA|TRBV19
TGTGCCAGTAGTACAAAGAACAGGGGAGTTTACAATCAGCCCCAGCATTTT
CASSTKNRGVYNQPQHF
>NA|TRBJ1-1|NA|TRBV11-3
TGTGCCAGCAGCTTAGGGCAGAACACTGAAGCTTTCTTT
CASSLGQNTEAFF
>TRBD2|TRBJ2-5|NA|TRBV2
TGTGCCAGCAGCCCCTCAGCGGGAGAGTTAGAGACCCAGTACTTC
CASSPSAGELETQYF
>NA|TRBJ1-2|NA|TRBV29-1
TGCAGCGTTGAAGATCCAACGGCAGGGTACCGGAGATTCTATGGCTACACCTTC
CSVEDPTAGYRRFYGYTF
>TRBD2|TRBJ2-5|NA|TRBV7-7
TGTGCTAGCAGCGCCGGGCGGGGGAATGTAGAGACCCAGTACTTC
CASSAGRGNVETQYF
>TRBD2|TRBJ2-1|once|TRBV5-1
TGCGCCAGCAGCTTGGGCGGGAGGGCCCCCAGCTACAATGAGCAGTTCTTC
CASSLGGRAPSYNEQFF
>NA|TRBJ1-1|NA|TRBV18
TGTGCCAGCTCACTGGGGGCGGGGAACACTGAAGCTTTCTTT
CASSLGAGNTEAFF
>NA|TRBJ2-5|once|TRBV19
TGTGCCAGTAGTATAAACGCCGGGGAGACCCAGTACTTC
CASSINAGETQYF
>TRBD2|TRBJ2-2|NA|TRBV5-1
TGCGCCAGCAGCTTGATTGGCGGGAGGACTTTCACCGGGGAGCTGTTTTTT
CASSLIGGRTFTGELFF
>NA|TRBJ1-1|NA|TRBV12-3/TRBV12-4
TGTGCCAGCAGTTTGAGGGACTCTCTCGGAGCTTTCTTT
CASSLRDSLGAFF
>TRBD2|TRBJ2-2|NA|TRBV5-1
TGCGCCAGCAGCGAAGGACTAGCGGGAGACACCGGGGAGCTGTTTTTT
CASSEGLAGDTGELFF
>TRBD1|TRBJ1-2|NA|TRBV4-1
TGCGCCAGCAGCCGAGGGGACAGGACTCAGGGCTACACCTTC
CASSRGDRTQGYTF
>NA|TRBJ1-4|NA|TRBV19
TGTGCCAGTAGTATACCCGGGTCGCGGAGGAATGAAAAACTGTTTTTT
CASSIPGSRRNEKLFF
>TRBD1|TRBJ2-1|NA|TRBV19
TGTGCCAGTAGTATGGACAGGGGTGATGAGCAGTTCTTC
CASSMDRGDEQFF
>TRBD1|TRBJ2-3|NA|TRBV9
TGTGCCAGCAGCGCCGGACAGGGTTTCACAGATACGCAGTATTTT
CASSAGQGFTDTQYF
>NA|TRBJ1-5|NA|TRBV9
TGTGCCAGCAGCGTAGGGCAGGAGGGTAGTCAGCCCCAGCATTTT
CASSVGQEGSQPQHF
>NA|TRBJ1-4|NA|TRBV18
TGTGCCAGCTCACTGGCGGGTAACGTCGATGAAAAACTGTTTTTT
CASSLAGNVDEKLFF
>TRBD1|TRBJ2-1|NA|TRBV7-9
TGTGCCAGCACCCTGACAGGGACCCTACCCACCTACAATGAGCAGTTCTTC
CASTLTGTLPTYNEQFF
>NA|TRBJ2-3|NA|TRBV20-1
TGCAGTGCTAGAGATCAAATTACGCAGTATTTT
CSARDQITQYF
>TRBD2|TRBJ2-5|NA|TRBV6-1
TGTGCCAGCAGTGAAGCCCCTGTTACTAGCGGGAAGTGGGAGACCCAGTACTTC
CASSEAPVTSGKWETQYF
>TRBD2|TRBJ2-1|NA|TRBV10-3
TGTGCCATCAGTGAGTCCCCGGGAGGGCCCTACAATGAGCAGTTCTTC
CAISESPGGPYNEQFF
>NA|TRBJ1-1|NA|TRBV18
TGTGCCAGCTCACCACGGGGGACTCAGAACACTGAAGCTTTCTTT
CASSPRGTQNTEAFF
>TRBD1|TRBJ1-1|NA|TRBV6-1
TGTGCCAGCAGTGAAATGGACAGGGCAGGGACTGAAGCTTTCTTT
CASSEMDRAGTEAFF
>NA|TRBJ1-1|NA|TRBV27
TGTGCCAGCAGTTTCGGGTTGAACACTGAAGCTTTCTTT
CASSFGLNTEAFF
>TRBD1|TRBJ1-2|NA|TRBV5-6
TGTGCCAGCAGCTCTGACAGGGGTGGCTACACCTTC
CASSSDRGGYTF
>NA|TRBJ1-5|NA|TRBV19
TGTGCCAGTAGTATCAGGGCGGATCAGCCCCAGCATTTT
CASSIRADQPQHF
>NA|TRBJ2-1|NA|TRBV7-2
TGTGCCAGCAGCTTAGTTGTGACTAGCAATGAGCAGTTCTTC
CASSLVVTSNEQFF
>NA|TRBJ1-1|few|TRBV5-1
TGCGCCAGCAGCTTAACAGGGAGACCGACTCGGTCCAACGAAGCTTTCTTT
CASSLTGRPTRSNEAFF
>TRBD1|TRBJ2-1|once|TRBV5-1
TGCGCCAGCAGCCGGTCCGGGACAGGGGGCATGAGGGAGCAGTTCTTC
CASSRSGTGGMREQFF
>NA|TRBJ2-6|NA|TRBV5-1
TGCGCCAGCAGGCCTAGGATCTCTGGGGCCAACGTCCTGACTTTC
CASRPRISGANVLTF
>TRBD1|TRBJ1-5|NA|TRBV19
TGTGCCAGTAAGGGGACAGGGGTCAGCAATCAGCCCCAGCATTTT
CASKGTGVSNQPQHF
>NA|TRBJ1-1|NA|TRBV7-3
TGTGCCAGCAGCCGGGGACAGAACACTGAAGCTTTCTTT
CASSRGQNTEAFF